This T cell receptor beta chain was observed in a study of technical replicates of blood from a handful of donors (dated by TCRdb to 2016 to 2017). Receptors were amplified or captured by the immunoSEQ multiplex PCR assay. TCRdb re-hosts the immuneACCESS table, in-frame sequences only. Its copies lack some clones; in the studies checked, an unresolved V gene accounts for under half of them, and the cause for the rest is not known. This sample gives 65,000 to 85,000 clones in total; roughly 96% of them show up just once. Around 0.2% of the sample is held by the ten biggest clonotypes. The CDR3 starts with the cysteine, ends with the phenylalanine, and has 14 residues. Only the CDR3 DNA is retained, 42 bases long and in frame from the first base. The CDR1 and CDR2 encoded by the germline V gene are SNHLY and FYNNEI. Cut back by 8 bases and 3 bases, the V and J ends lie 15 bases apart. In regard to this clone: Its antigen specificity is not known. It has no much larger one-base neighbor in the sample; base qualities were not kept.

This TCR was recovered from a human donor in good health. The sequence links TRBV2 to TRBJ2-3; the best D guess is TRBD2, with 5 bases matching. The specimen was T cells isolated from PBMCs. The nucleotide sequence is TGTGCCAGCTTCCGGCGGGTTGCTACAGATACGCAGTATTTT. This is translated as CASFRRVATDTQYF.